This T cell receptor beta chain was identified in a study of control samples from healthy donors and cancer patients. Trimming took 4 bases from V and 5 from J; bases not matched to a gene: 7. This CDR3 spans 16 amino acids. Looked up from germline, CDR1 is MGHRA and CDR2 is YSYEKL. Clones were sequenced by immunoSEQ multiplex PCR, and TCRdb holds only the in-frame ones, with some missing. The table lists under 450,000 clones, 90% of them singletons. This TCR came from a man aged 40-49 years with head and neck cancer. The sample taken for sequencing was PBMCs. The chain carries TRBV4-1 and TRBJ1-6, with TRBD1 identical over 8 bases. This chain's CDR3 is CASSLNQGANNSPLHF. In DNA form, the CDR3 reads TGCGCCAGCAGCCTGAACCAGGGGGCAAATAATTCACCCCTCCACTTT.